One sample yielded the 12 T cell receptor beta chains listed below, sequenced in a study of blood T cells in healthy people across ages. The use of a sample-barcoded 5' primer and a J-beta primer mix characterized a second PCR of 7 to 11 cycles. TCRdb reanalysed the 5' RACE reads using MiXCR and keeps one entry per CDR3 protein. The sample lists some 1.5 million distinct CDR3 sequences; 28% were seen once. The sample comprised blood. The receptors here all came from a woman aged 30 to 39 in good health.

The table lists this clonotype with a few counts. This sequence joins TRBV10-3 and TRBJ2-7, with a possible D match to TRBD1 (5 bases). The CDR3 length is 11 residues. CDR1 is ENHRY, CDR2 SYGVKD, per germline. The V gene lost 10 bases and the J gene lost 1 base, with 8 bases spanning the gap. CDR3: CATTASYEQYF. As DNA, the CDR3 is TGTGCCACGACAGCTTCCTACGAGCAGTACTTC.

The V gene is TRBV6-5, the J gene TRBJ2-4; D is possibly TRBD1 (6 bases). The ends were cut back, 0 bases at V and 5 bases at J, with 11 bases in the middle. This CDR3 has 15 residues. Germline CDR1 reads MNHEY; CDR2 reads SVGAGI. As DNA, the CDR3 is TGTGCCAGCAGTTACTCGAGGGGGTCGGAAAACATTCAGTACTTC. It translates to CASSYSRGSENIQYF.

This clonotype has only a few counts. Its ends do not fully match the called genes, so a read error is possible. The chain combines TRBV29-1 with TRBJ2-1, with D possibly being TRBD1 or TRBD2 (6 bases each). The germline CDR1 and CDR2 sequences are SQVTM and ANQGSEA. The CDR3 is 14 residues long. CDR3 residues: CGVVVGGGRTEQFF. CDR3 sequence (DNA): TGCGGCGTTGTGGTAGGGGGAGGACGTACTGAGCAGTTCTTC.

There are a few counts of this clonotype. V gene TRBV12-3 or TRBV12-4 combines with J gene TRBJ2-5; tentatively, D is TRBD1 or TRBD2 (5 bases each). The CDR3 runs to 14 residues. V was cut by 5 bases and J by 3 bases, with 13 bases left in between. The CDR3 sequence: CASSRRDGKETQYF. CDR3 DNA: TGTGCCAGCAGTCGACGGGACGGCAAAGAGACCCAGTACTTC.

Comment on this clonotype: A single base separates this from a much larger clone, so it may be a read error. The CDR3 bases are TGCAGTGCTAGTCGTAGCGGGGGGGCCTACGAGCAGTACTTC. This translates into CSASRSGGAYEQYF. The chain employs TRBV20-1 and TRBJ2-7; 11 bases match TRBD2. Germline-derived CDR1 and CDR2 are DFQATT and SNEGSKA (reference sequence). The CDR3 is 14 residues long. Unmatched junction bases numbered 3, after V lost 3 bases and J lost 2 bases.

A remark on this clonotype: Germline and junction disagree at one end, which may indicate a read error. The rearrangement joins TRBV28 to TRBJ1-2, with TRBD1 as a possible D gene (6 bases). CDR3 length: 15 residues. Per germline, CDR1 MDHEN and CDR2 SYDVKM. The CDR3 DNA reads as TGTGCCAGCAGTTTAGGGGACAAGGTACTCTATGACTACACCTTC. Protein sequence: CASSLGDKVLYDYTF.

This clonotype occurred a few times. The rearrangement links TRBV4-3 to TRBJ1-6; D is undetermined. V was shortened by 0 bases and J by 7 bases, with 7 bases between the two germline ends. This CDR3 contains 14 residues. Germline V gene sequence: CDR1 LGHNA, CDR2 YSLEER. The CDR3, as DNA: TGCGCCAGCAGCCAAGATGTTCGGAATTCACCCCTCCACTTT. It is translated as CASSQDVRNSPLHF.

The sample holds many counts of this clonotype. The chain is built from TRBV5-1 and TRBJ2-7, with D unresolved. CDR1 SGHRS and CDR2 YFSETQ come from the germline V gene. V was clipped by 2 bases and J by 0 bases, with 9 bases between them. The CDR3 has 14 amino acids. In nucleotides, the CDR3 is TGCGCCAGCAGCTTAGCAGGATACTCCTACGAGCAGTACTTC. Translation: CASSLAGYSYEQYF.

Turning to this clonotype: A much larger clone lies a single base off, so this may be a read error. The chain combines TRBV5-1 with TRBJ2-5; TRBD1 matches at 9 bases. This CDR3 comprises 16 residues. Trimming cost V 4 bases and J 11 bases; bases outside gene matches: 18. From germline, CDR1 is SGHRS and CDR2 YFSETQ. The CDR3 loop is CASSHRDRVGHNEQYF. The CDR3 bases are TGCGCCAGCAGCCACCGGGACAGGGTGGGCCACAATGAGCAGTACTTC.

At least ten counts were recorded for this clonotype. The chain is built from TRBV5-1 and TRBJ2-7, with D uncertain. Germline V gene sequence: CDR1 SGHRS, CDR2 YFSETQ. The CDR3 has 15 amino acids. Trimming shortened V by 0 bases and J by 1 base, and 11 bases separated the two germline ends. CDR3 nucleotide sequence: TGCGCCAGCAGCTTGGCCCCCAGCCAATCCTACGAGCAGTACTTC. Residues: CASSLAPSQSYEQYF.

The V gene is TRBV14, the J gene TRBJ2-5; D remains unclear. Between the trimmed V and J ends, which lost 0 bases and 9 bases, there was a span of 11 bases. Germline V CDR1 and CDR2: SGHDN, FVKESK. The CDR3 length is 13 residues. The chain's CDR3 is CASSQDKLLAQYF. The CDR3 nucleotides read TGTGCCAGCAGCCAAGATAAGCTCTTGGCCCAGTACTTC.

The chain has TRBV5-5 and TRBJ2-1; TRBD1 might be the D (5 bases). Germline V gene data show CDR1 as SGHKS and CDR2 as YYEKEE (reference sequence). The CDR3 runs to 14 residues. Trimming took 0 bases from V and 8 from J, leaving 12 bases between them. The CDR3 sequence is CASSLGQRSDEQFF. For the CDR3, the DNA is TGTGCCAGCAGCTTGGGACAGCGAAGCGATGAGCAGTTCTTC.